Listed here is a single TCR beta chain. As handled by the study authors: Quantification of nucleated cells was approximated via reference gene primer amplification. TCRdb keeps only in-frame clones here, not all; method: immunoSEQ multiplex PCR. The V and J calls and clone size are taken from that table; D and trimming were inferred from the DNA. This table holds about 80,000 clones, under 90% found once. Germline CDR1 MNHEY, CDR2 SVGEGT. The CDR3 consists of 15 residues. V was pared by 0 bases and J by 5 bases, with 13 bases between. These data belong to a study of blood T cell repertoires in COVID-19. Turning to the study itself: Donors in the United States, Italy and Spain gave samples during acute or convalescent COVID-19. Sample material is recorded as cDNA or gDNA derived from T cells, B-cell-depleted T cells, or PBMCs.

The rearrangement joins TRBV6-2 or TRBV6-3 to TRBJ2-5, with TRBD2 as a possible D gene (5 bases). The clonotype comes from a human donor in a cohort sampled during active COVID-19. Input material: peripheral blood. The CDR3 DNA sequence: TGTGCCAGCAGTTACTCTCGAGGGAGCCAGGAGACCCAGTACTTC. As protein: CASSYSRGSQETQYF.